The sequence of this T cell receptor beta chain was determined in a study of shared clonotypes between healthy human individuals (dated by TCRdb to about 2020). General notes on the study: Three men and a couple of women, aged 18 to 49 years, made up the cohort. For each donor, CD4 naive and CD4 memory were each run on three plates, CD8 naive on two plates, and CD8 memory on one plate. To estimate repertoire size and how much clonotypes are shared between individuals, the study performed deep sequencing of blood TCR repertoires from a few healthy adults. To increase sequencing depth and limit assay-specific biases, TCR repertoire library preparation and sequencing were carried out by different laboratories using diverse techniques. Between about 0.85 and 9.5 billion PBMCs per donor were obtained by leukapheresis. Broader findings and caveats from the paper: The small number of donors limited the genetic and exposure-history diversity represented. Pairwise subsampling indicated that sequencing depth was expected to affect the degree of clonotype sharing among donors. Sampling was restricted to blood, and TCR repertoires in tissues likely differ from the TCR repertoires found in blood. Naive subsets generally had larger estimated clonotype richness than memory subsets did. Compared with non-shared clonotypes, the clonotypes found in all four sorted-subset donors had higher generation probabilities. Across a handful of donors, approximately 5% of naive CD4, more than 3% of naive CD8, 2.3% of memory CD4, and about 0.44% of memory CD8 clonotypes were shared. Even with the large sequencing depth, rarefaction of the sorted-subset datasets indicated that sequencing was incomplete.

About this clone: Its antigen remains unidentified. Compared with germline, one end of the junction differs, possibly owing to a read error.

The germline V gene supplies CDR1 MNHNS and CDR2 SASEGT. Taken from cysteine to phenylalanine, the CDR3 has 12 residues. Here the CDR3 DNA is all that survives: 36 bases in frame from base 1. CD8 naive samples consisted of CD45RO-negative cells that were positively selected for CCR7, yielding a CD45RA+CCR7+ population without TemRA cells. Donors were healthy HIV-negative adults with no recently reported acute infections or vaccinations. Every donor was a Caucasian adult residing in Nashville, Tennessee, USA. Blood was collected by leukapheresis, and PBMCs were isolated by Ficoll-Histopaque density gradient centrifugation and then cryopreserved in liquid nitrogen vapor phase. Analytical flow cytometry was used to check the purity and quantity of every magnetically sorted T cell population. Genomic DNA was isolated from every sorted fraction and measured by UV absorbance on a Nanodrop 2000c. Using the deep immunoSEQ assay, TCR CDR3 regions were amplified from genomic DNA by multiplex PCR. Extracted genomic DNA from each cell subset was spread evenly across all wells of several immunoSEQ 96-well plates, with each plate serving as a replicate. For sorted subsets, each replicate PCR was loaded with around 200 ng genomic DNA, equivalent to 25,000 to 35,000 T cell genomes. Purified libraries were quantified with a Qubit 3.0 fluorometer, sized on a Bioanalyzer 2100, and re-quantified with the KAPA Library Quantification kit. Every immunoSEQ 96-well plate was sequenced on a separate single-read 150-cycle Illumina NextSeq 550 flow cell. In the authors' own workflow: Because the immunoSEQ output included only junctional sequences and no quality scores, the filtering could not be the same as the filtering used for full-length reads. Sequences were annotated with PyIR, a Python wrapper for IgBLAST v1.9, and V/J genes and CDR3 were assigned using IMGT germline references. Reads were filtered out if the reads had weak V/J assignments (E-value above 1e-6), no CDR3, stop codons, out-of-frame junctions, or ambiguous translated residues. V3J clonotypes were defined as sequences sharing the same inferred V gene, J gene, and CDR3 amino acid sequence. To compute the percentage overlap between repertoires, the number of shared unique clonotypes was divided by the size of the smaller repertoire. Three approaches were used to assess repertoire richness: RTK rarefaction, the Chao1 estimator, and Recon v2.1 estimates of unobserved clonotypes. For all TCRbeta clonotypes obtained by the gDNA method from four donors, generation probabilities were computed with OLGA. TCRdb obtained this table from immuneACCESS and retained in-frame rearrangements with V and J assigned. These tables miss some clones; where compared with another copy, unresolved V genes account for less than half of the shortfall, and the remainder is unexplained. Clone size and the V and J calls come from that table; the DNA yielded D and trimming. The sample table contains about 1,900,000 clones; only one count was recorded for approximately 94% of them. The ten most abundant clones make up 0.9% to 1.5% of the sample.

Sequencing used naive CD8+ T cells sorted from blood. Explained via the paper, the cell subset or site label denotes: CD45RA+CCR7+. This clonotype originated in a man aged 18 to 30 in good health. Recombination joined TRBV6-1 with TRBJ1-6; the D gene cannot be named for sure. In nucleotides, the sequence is TGTGCCATCAGTGAGGCTGATTCACCCCTCCACTTT. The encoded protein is CAISEADSPLHF.